This T cell receptor beta chain was captured by sequencing in a study of blood T cell repertoires in COVID-19. About the study: Sources were T cells, B-cell-depleted T cells, or PBMCs; the material itself was cDNA or gDNA.

The CDR3 extends over 12 amino acids. The germline CDR1 and CDR2 sequences are SGDLS and YYNGEE. V was cut by 5 bases and J by 8 bases, with 11 bases left in between. Original processing methods: Quantification of nucleated cells was approximated via reference gene primer amplification. The method was immunoSEQ multiplex PCR; TCRdb's version includes in-frame clones alone and lacks a portion of them. Clone size and V and J calls were adopted from that table, with D and trimming inferred from the DNA. Among roughly 55,000 clones listed, around 84% were seen once. The V and J genes are TRBV9 and TRBJ2-1; no clear D gene. The TCR originated in a man aged 65 to 79 with active COVID-19. Sequenced material: peripheral blood. The CDR3 DNA reads TGTGCCAGCAGTCGAGAGAACGATGAGCAGTTCTTC. This codes for CASSRENDEQFF.